This is a list of T cell receptor beta chains from one sample in a study of blood T cells in healthy people across ages. A single record per CDR3 protein comes from TCRdb applying MiXCR to the 5' RACE reads. The table shows around 1,500,000 distinct CDR3 sequences, with 40% to 50% occurring only once. Sequencing was done on a sample of blood. These receptors were obtained from a young woman in good health. The CDR3 runs from the conserved cysteine through the conserved F or W. Fields, in order: clone size, J gene, D gene, V gene, CDR3 DNA, CDR3 protein. A D gene is named only where the DNA matches it firmly. Clone size is stated in some rows and not others, as once, few, many or a class when expanded.

clone_size: NA; j_call: TRBJ1-1; d_call: NA; v_call: TRBV20-1; cdr3_nt: TGTAGTGCTAGGGCACCTAACACTGAAGCTTTCTTT; cdr3_aa: CSARAPNTEAFF
clone_size: few; j_call: TRBJ1-2; d_call: NA; v_call: TRBV27; cdr3_nt: TGTGCCAGCAGTTTATCGCCCGGGTGGCACGGCTACACCTTC; cdr3_aa: CASSLSPGWHGYTF
clone_size: NA; j_call: TRBJ2-1; d_call: NA; v_call: TRBV25-1; cdr3_nt: TGTGCCAGCAGTGACGTCGTGGGGGCCAGCTACAATGAGCAGTTCTTC; cdr3_aa: CASSDVVGASYNEQFF
clone_size: few; j_call: TRBJ2-5; d_call: TRBD1; v_call: TRBV6-2/TRBV6-3; cdr3_nt: TGTGCCAGCAGATCAGGGGGCGGTTTTGAGACCCAGTACTTC; cdr3_aa: CASRSGGGFETQYF
clone_size: NA; j_call: TRBJ2-2; d_call: NA; v_call: TRBV7-7; cdr3_nt: TGTGCTAGCAGCTTAGCGCCGGGCACCGGGGAGCTGTTTTTT; cdr3_aa: CASSLAPGTGELFF
clone_size: many; j_call: TRBJ2-3; d_call: NA; v_call: TRBV29-1; cdr3_nt: TGCAGCGCCGGGGGGACAGCTAGCACAGATACGCAGTATTTT; cdr3_aa: CSAGGTASTDTQYF
clone_size: NA; j_call: TRBJ2-2; d_call: NA; v_call: TRBV7-2; cdr3_nt: TGTGCCAGCAGCTTATTAACCGGGATTAGCTTCGCCGGGGAGCTGTTTTTT; cdr3_aa: CASSLLTGISFAGELFF
clone_size: NA; j_call: TRBJ2-7; d_call: TRBD2; v_call: TRBV3-1; cdr3_nt: TGTGCCAGCAGAAGCGGGAGTGGTTCCTACGAGCAGTACTTC; cdr3_aa: CASRSGSGSYEQYF
clone_size: NA; j_call: TRBJ1-3; d_call: NA; v_call: TRBV12-3/TRBV12-4; cdr3_nt: TGTGCCAGCAGTCCGAGTCGGAGGGGGTTGCGACCCGCGGGAAACTCTGGAAACACCATATATTTT; cdr3_aa: CASSPSRRGLRPAGNSGNTIYF
clone_size: many; j_call: TRBJ1-2; d_call: NA; v_call: TRBV2; cdr3_nt: TGTGCCAGCAGTGAAGACAGGATGAACTATGGCTACACCTTC; cdr3_aa: CASSEDRMNYGYTF
clone_size: NA; j_call: TRBJ1-1; d_call: NA; v_call: TRBV6-6; cdr3_nt: TGTGCCAGCAGTCCTGAACACGTGAACACTGAAGCTTTCTTT; cdr3_aa: CASSPEHVNTEAFF
clone_size: NA; j_call: TRBJ2-4; d_call: NA; v_call: TRBV20-1; cdr3_nt: TGCAGTGCCTCGGAGGTTTTAACCAAAAACATTCAGTACTTC; cdr3_aa: CSASEVLTKNIQYF
clone_size: once; j_call: TRBJ2-7; d_call: NA; v_call: TRBV9; cdr3_nt: TGTGCCAGCAGCGTACGACTTTTTGGACAGCTATCCTGCGAGCAGTACTTC; cdr3_aa: CASSVRLFGQLSCEQYF
clone_size: NA; j_call: TRBJ2-5; d_call: TRBD1; v_call: TRBV27; cdr3_nt: TGTGCCAGCAGCGGAGTAATAGGGACAGGGAGAGAGCAAGAGACCCAGTACTTC; cdr3_aa: CASSGVIGTGREQETQYF
clone_size: NA; j_call: TRBJ2-3; d_call: NA; v_call: TRBV3-1; cdr3_nt: TGTGCCAGCAGCCAAGATCCGACGGACTTAGCGCAGTATTTT; cdr3_aa: CASSQDPTDLAQYF
clone_size: few; j_call: TRBJ2-1; d_call: NA; v_call: TRBV4-1; cdr3_nt: TGCGCCAGCAGCCACCTTGATGAGCAGTTCTTC; cdr3_aa: CASSHLDEQFF
clone_size: once; j_call: TRBJ2-1; d_call: TRBD2; v_call: TRBV10-3; cdr3_nt: TGTGCCGCGCTTACTAGCGCCACGGACAATGAGCAGTTCTTC; cdr3_aa: CAALTSATDNEQFF
clone_size: few; j_call: TRBJ2-3; d_call: TRBD2; v_call: TRBV3-1; cdr3_nt: TGTGCCAGCAGCCGCCTCCTGTCAGCGGGGGGCACAGATACGCAGTATTTT; cdr3_aa: CASSRLLSAGGTDTQYF
clone_size: many; j_call: TRBJ2-7; d_call: NA; v_call: TRBV7-2; cdr3_nt: TGTGCCAGCAGCTTAGATAGGACTTTACGCGAGCAGTACTTC; cdr3_aa: CASSLDRTLREQYF
clone_size: NA; j_call: TRBJ1-4; d_call: TRBD1; v_call: TRBV7-9; cdr3_nt: TGTGCCAGCAGCTCGGGACAGGGGATTCCTAAACTGTTTTTT; cdr3_aa: CASSSGQGIPKLFF
clone_size: few; j_call: TRBJ2-1; d_call: NA; v_call: TRBV5-1; cdr3_nt: TGCGCCAGTAGCATTGGGCCCGTAGGCAATGAGCAGTTCTTC; cdr3_aa: CASSIGPVGNEQFF
clone_size: NA; j_call: TRBJ2-1; d_call: NA; v_call: TRBV12-3/TRBV12-4; cdr3_nt: TGTGCCAGCAGTTCCCCCGGACCTATAGACCCCTACAATGAGCAGTTCTTC; cdr3_aa: CASSSPGPIDPYNEQFF
clone_size: NA; j_call: TRBJ2-7; d_call: NA; v_call: TRBV27; cdr3_nt: TGTGCCAGCAGTTTATCTGGGGGGCTCCGTTACGAGCAGTACTTC; cdr3_aa: CASSLSGGLRYEQYF
clone_size: few; j_call: TRBJ2-5; d_call: TRBD2; v_call: TRBV6-5; cdr3_nt: TGTGCCAGCACCCCTCTAGCGGGAGGTGCTAATGAGCAGTACTTC; cdr3_aa: CASTPLAGGANEQYF
clone_size: NA; j_call: TRBJ2-7; d_call: TRBD2; v_call: TRBV7-8; cdr3_nt: TGTGCCAGCAGCTCCGCTCCCGGGACTAGCGGGGGACTCTCCTACGAGCAGTACTTC; cdr3_aa: CASSSAPGTSGGLSYEQYF
clone_size: NA; j_call: TRBJ2-1; d_call: TRBD2; v_call: TRBV25-1; cdr3_nt: TGTGCCAGCAGTGGGCGTTTTGGGACTAGCGGGATCAATGAGCAGTTCTTC; cdr3_aa: CASSGRFGTSGINEQFF
clone_size: many; j_call: TRBJ2-3; d_call: TRBD1; v_call: TRBV5-1; cdr3_nt: TGCGCCAGCAGCTTGACAGGGGATATCACAGATACGCAGTATTTT; cdr3_aa: CASSLTGDITDTQYF
clone_size: few; j_call: TRBJ1-1; d_call: NA; v_call: TRBV11-2; cdr3_nt: TGTGCCAGCAGCCCGGCCCGCCGCGAAGCTTTCTTT; cdr3_aa: CASSPARREAFF
clone_size: NA; j_call: TRBJ2-3; d_call: NA; v_call: TRBV9; cdr3_nt: TGTGCCAGCAGCACGCAACCCGGGGAATTGACAGATACGCAGTATTTT; cdr3_aa: CASSTQPGELTDTQYF
clone_size: NA; j_call: TRBJ2-1; d_call: NA; v_call: TRBV19; cdr3_nt: TGTGCCGTTAACACAGGGCAAACCTACAATGAGCAGTTCTTC; cdr3_aa: CAVNTGQTYNEQFF
clone_size: NA; j_call: TRBJ2-5; d_call: NA; v_call: TRBV11-2; cdr3_nt: TGTGCCAGCAGCTTAGATCAGGGAGGAAGCGAGACCCAGTACTTC; cdr3_aa: CASSLDQGGSETQYF
clone_size: few; j_call: TRBJ2-3; d_call: TRBD2; v_call: TRBV4-1; cdr3_nt: TGCGCCAGCAGCCAAGTCTTAGCGGGGACCCGAGTGGTTGATACGCAGTATTTT; cdr3_aa: CASSQVLAGTRVVDTQYF
clone_size: NA; j_call: TRBJ1-4; d_call: NA; v_call: TRBV5-1; cdr3_nt: TGCGCCAGCAGCGCCGCGGGAGGTGAAAAACTGTTTTTT; cdr3_aa: CASSAAGGEKLFF
clone_size: few; j_call: TRBJ1-2; d_call: NA; v_call: TRBV21-1; cdr3_nt: TGTGCCAGCATCCCCGTAGTCCCTTATGGCTACACCTTC; cdr3_aa: CASIPVVPYGYTF
clone_size: few; j_call: TRBJ1-2; d_call: TRBD1; v_call: TRBV25-1; cdr3_nt: TGTGCCAGCAGTGACGACAGGGTTGTCTATGGCTACACCTTC; cdr3_aa: CASSDDRVVYGYTF
clone_size: NA; j_call: TRBJ2-1; d_call: TRBD2; v_call: TRBV7-2; cdr3_nt: TGTGCCAGCAGCACCCGACTAGCGGGCCCCAATACGATGGGGAGCGGTGAGCAGTTCTTC; cdr3_aa: CASSTRLAGPNTMGSGEQFF
clone_size: few; j_call: TRBJ2-7; d_call: NA; v_call: TRBV28; cdr3_nt: TGTGCCAGCGTATCTGCAGGGACAAGGCTTGAGGAGCAGTACTTC; cdr3_aa: CASVSAGTRLEEQYF
clone_size: NA; j_call: TRBJ2-3; d_call: TRBD2; v_call: TRBV3-1; cdr3_nt: TGTGCCAGCAGCTCCCTCACTAGCGGGGATGCAGATACGCAGTATTTT; cdr3_aa: CASSSLTSGDADTQYF
clone_size: NA; j_call: TRBJ2-5; d_call: TRBD2; v_call: TRBV28; cdr3_nt: TGTGCCAGCAGTTTTGGCCTCCTACCTAGCGGCAAAAACACTCAGTACTTC; cdr3_aa: CASSFGLLPSGKNTQYF
clone_size: NA; j_call: TRBJ2-7; d_call: NA; v_call: TRBV6-1; cdr3_nt: TGTGCCAGCAGTGACGTACAGGGACCTAGCTCCTACGAGCAGTACTTC; cdr3_aa: CASSDVQGPSSYEQYF
clone_size: few; j_call: TRBJ2-1; d_call: TRBD2; v_call: TRBV7-8; cdr3_nt: TGTGCCAGCAGCCCAACTAGCGGGAATCGTGAGCAGTTCTTC; cdr3_aa: CASSPTSGNREQFF
clone_size: NA; j_call: TRBJ2-1; d_call: NA; v_call: TRBV27; cdr3_nt: TGTGCCAGCAGAGTCCGGGGCAATGAGCAGTTCTTC; cdr3_aa: CASRVRGNEQFF
clone_size: once; j_call: TRBJ2-3; d_call: NA; v_call: TRBV12-3/TRBV12-4; cdr3_nt: TGTGCCAGCAGTGTCTCCCCAGCAGATACGCAGTATTTT; cdr3_aa: CASSVSPADTQYF
clone_size: few; j_call: TRBJ2-7; d_call: TRBD2; v_call: TRBV4-1; cdr3_nt: TGCGCCAGCAGCCTTCGCGTCGGGGGTAGCGGGGGGACCTACGAGCAGTACTTC; cdr3_aa: CASSLRVGGSGGTYEQYF
clone_size: NA; j_call: TRBJ2-2; d_call: TRBD2; v_call: TRBV25-1; cdr3_nt: TGTGCCAGCAGCTCCTTTTTCGCCGCGGGACTAGCGGGAGGGGACACCGGGGAGCTGTTTTTT; cdr3_aa: CASSSFFAAGLAGGDTGELFF
clone_size: NA; j_call: TRBJ2-3; d_call: TRBD2; v_call: TRBV7-9; cdr3_nt: TGTGCCAGCAGCTACGCAGCTAGCGGGGGAAGCACAGATACGCAGTATTTT; cdr3_aa: CASSYAASGGSTDTQYF
clone_size: few; j_call: TRBJ2-1; d_call: NA; v_call: TRBV7-3; cdr3_nt: TGTGCCAGCAGCCAACCCGCGGGCAGGGGTTCCTACAATGAGCAGTTCTTC; cdr3_aa: CASSQPAGRGSYNEQFF
clone_size: few; j_call: TRBJ2-5; d_call: TRBD2; v_call: TRBV10-3; cdr3_nt: TGTGCCATCACCCCCGGGAGGACTAGCGGAAGGACAGAGACCCAGTACTTC; cdr3_aa: CAITPGRTSGRTETQYF
clone_size: NA; j_call: TRBJ2-7; d_call: NA; v_call: TRBV6-5; cdr3_nt: TGTGCCAGCAGCTTGACTCCCGGCGGATACAATGAGCAGTACTTC; cdr3_aa: CASSLTPGGYNEQYF
clone_size: few; j_call: TRBJ1-1; d_call: NA; v_call: TRBV12-3/TRBV12-4; cdr3_nt: TGTGCCAGCAGCCCCGACCACACTGAAGCTTTCTTT; cdr3_aa: CASSPDHTEAFF
clone_size: few; j_call: TRBJ2-3; d_call: NA; v_call: TRBV3-1; cdr3_nt: TGTGCCAGCAGCCAAGTTCGGGGGACTAGCACAGATACGCAGTATTTT; cdr3_aa: CASSQVRGTSTDTQYF
clone_size: NA; j_call: TRBJ2-7; d_call: TRBD1; v_call: TRBV9; cdr3_nt: TGTGCCAGCAGCGAAACGGGACAGGTTTTGGCCAATGAGCAGTACTTC; cdr3_aa: CASSETGQVLANEQYF